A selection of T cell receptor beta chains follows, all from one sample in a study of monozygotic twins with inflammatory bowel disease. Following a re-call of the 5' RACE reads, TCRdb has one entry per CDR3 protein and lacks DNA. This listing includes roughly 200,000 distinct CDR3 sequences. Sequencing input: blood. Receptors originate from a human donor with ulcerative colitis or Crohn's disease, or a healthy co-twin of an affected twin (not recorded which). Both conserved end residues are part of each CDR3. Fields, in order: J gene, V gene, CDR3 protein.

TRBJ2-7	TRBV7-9	CASSPGGEIDEQYF
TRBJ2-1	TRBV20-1	CSASAARYEQFF
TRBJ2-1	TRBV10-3	CAISEGLAGAYNEQFF
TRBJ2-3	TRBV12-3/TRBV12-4	CASSTSKGGISTDTQYF
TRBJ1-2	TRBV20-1	CSASGINYGYTF
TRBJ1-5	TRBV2	CASSERLRPSNQPQHF
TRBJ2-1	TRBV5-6	CASSLGTYNEQFF
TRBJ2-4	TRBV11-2	CASSPGDRLAKNIQYF
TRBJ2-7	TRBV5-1	CASSFSPSGSSYEQYF
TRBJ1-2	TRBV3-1	CASSSKGGWSYGYTF
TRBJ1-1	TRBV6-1	CASILGPGGTAEAFF
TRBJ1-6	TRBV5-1	CASSHTSDRGGSYNSPLHF
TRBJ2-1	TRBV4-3	CASSPGLAGVITLFDEQFF
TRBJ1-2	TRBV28	CASSSRALGGYTF
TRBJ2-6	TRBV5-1	CASSPFGPGQGSGANVLTF
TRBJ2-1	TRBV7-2	CASSLVGAPNEQFF
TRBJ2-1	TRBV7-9	CASSLSSAYNEQFF
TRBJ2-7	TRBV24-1	CATSDFHRGRHEQYF
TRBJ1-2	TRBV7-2	CASSAGQGGRGYTF
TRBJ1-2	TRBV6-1	CASSVGGGYGYTF
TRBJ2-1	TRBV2	CASSELRSNEQFF
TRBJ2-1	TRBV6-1	CASSTGLDVRDEQFF
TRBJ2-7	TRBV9	CASSVGPLSSYEQYF
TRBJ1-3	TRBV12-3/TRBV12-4	CASSWGGADGNTIYF
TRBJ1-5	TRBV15	CATTLGPQEPQHF
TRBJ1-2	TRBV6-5	CASSYRGPAYGYTF
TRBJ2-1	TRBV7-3	CASSPSRSSYNEQFF
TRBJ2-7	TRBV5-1	CASRFGGSYEQYF
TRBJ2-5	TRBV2	CASSYPGLLQETQYF
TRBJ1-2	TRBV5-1	CASSLAGGNYGYTF
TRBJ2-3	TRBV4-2	CASSQDATGTQYF
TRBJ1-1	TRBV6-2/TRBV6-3	CASRWDVRVTEAFF
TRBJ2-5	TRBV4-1	CASSQVRVSQETQYF
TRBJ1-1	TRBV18	CASSPNQDRAEAFF
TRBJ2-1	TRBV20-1	CSASPSASSYNEQFF
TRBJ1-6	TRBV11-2	CASSLSTGGSSPLHF
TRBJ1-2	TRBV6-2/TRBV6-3	CASSYGGGNYGYTF
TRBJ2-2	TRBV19	CASSSPTVGSTGELFF
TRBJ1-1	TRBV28	CASSPDRASNTEAFF
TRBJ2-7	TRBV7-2	CASSPDGFYEQYF
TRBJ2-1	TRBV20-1	CSARGGGGRRNEQFF
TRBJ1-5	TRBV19	CASSGDYQPQHF